Listed here is a single TCR beta chain. No antigen is known for it. CD4+ cells were split into CD45RA+ naive and CD45RA-negative memory subsets. This entry belongs to a study of shared clonotypes between healthy human individuals. Study-wide findings and caveats: It was anticipated that sequencing depth would influence how many clonotypes donors shared. Naive subsets tended to show greater estimated richness than memory subsets.

Measured with immunoSEQ multiplex PCR; TCRdb has only the in-frame clones, and not every one. This table holds 2 million to 2.5 million clones, more than 85% found once. The CDR3 length is 13 residues. V shed 6 bases and J 5 bases; nucleotides not matched to a gene: 7. The germline V gene has CDR1 MDHEN and CDR2 SYDVKM. This chain joins TRBV28 and TRBJ2-7, with 7 bases that match TRBD1. The receptor comes from a young man in good health. Some clones in this sample may be carry-over from other donors' samples. The specimen sequenced was naive CD4+ T cells from PBMCs. Subset of the sample: CD45RA+ positively selected. The CDR3 loop is CASSLTGKHEQYF. CDR3 DNA: TGTGCCAGCAGCCTGACAGGGAAGCACGAGCAGTACTTC. Full variable domain (remainder filled in from reference TRBV28 and TRBJ2-7): DVKVTQSSRYLVKRTGEKVFLECVQDMDHENMFWYRQDPGLGLRLIYFSYDVKMKEKGDIPEGYSVSREKKERFSLILESASTNQTSMYLCASSLTGKHEQYFGPGTRLTVT.